The clone carrying this TCR beta chain was recorded at least ten times. CDR1 is SGHDN, CDR2 FVKESK, per germline. CDR3 length equals 14 residues. The ends were cut back, 2 bases at V and 3 bases at J, with 11 bases in the middle. The data are from a study of blood T cells in healthy people across ages. The second PCR ran about 7 to 12 cycles with a sample-barcoded 5' primer and J-beta primers. TCRdb recomputed calls from the 5' RACE reads with MiXCR, one row per CDR3 protein. The data contain 1.5 million to 2 million distinct CDR3 sequences, 25% to 30% of them singletons. The receptor was isolated from a woman younger than 45 in good health. Material: blood. J is TRBJ2-7 and V is TRBV14; TRBD1 is a possible D gene (6 bases). In DNA, the CDR3 is TGTGCCAGCAGCCAAACAGGGTCCCTCTACGAGCAGTACTTC. It translates to CASSQTGSLYEQYF.